One sample yielded the 10 T cell receptor beta chains listed below, sequenced in a study of Ad26.COV2.S vaccination and SARS-CoV-2 variants. Produced via immunoSEQ multiplex PCR; TCRdb's table is partial and in-frame only. In the table there are over 85,000 clones, roughly 75% of which are singletons. Sequenced here: peripheral blood, sampled after recovery from COVID-19. These receptors originate from a human donor who had recovered from COVID-19.

V gene TRBV7-9 combines with J gene TRBJ2-1; D is perhaps TRBD2 (5 bases). In germline, CDR1 is SEHNR, CDR2 FQNEAQ (reference sequence). There are 14 residues in the CDR3. Trimming left V 5 bases short and J 5 bases short, with 13 bases between. CDR3: CASSPEATNNEQFF. The CDR3 coding sequence is TGTGCCAGCAGCCCGGAGGCGACCAACAATGAGCAGTTCTTC.

The chain employs TRBV7-5 and TRBJ2-7. TRBV7-5 is termed a pseudogene. The CDR3 is made up of 13 amino acids. CDR3 coding DNA: TGTGTCAGAAGCTCCGAGTGTTCGGGGCGGAAGTACTTC. Amino acid sequence: CVRSSECSGRKYF.

The table lists this clone with a count of one. The chain uses TRBV25-1 and TRBJ1-2; D is ambiguous. The CDR3 runs 13 residues. Per the germline V gene, CDR1 is MGHDK and CDR2 is SYGVNS. V shed 1 base and J shed 8 bases, with 11 bases lying between them. The CDR3: CASSEFSGIGYTF. The CDR3 nucleotides are TGTGCCAGCAGTGAATTTTCCGGAATCGGCTACACCTTC.

This clone was observed a single time. The V and J genes are TRBV6-5 and TRBJ1-6; D gene unclear. V lost 0 bases and J lost 16, with 13 bases in between. This CDR3 spans 13 amino acids. Germline V CDR1 and CDR2: MNHEY, SVGAGI. This CDR3 is CASSYSKWDYLHF. The CDR3 DNA sequence: TGTGCCAGCAGTTACTCGAAGTGGGATTATCTCCACTTT.

V usage is TRBV7-2 and J usage is TRBJ1-2; no definite D call. This CDR3 spans 13 amino acids. V was trimmed by 5 bases and J by 1 base, leaving 8 bases between them. The V gene's germline CDR1 is SGHTA and CDR2 FQGNSA. CDR3 nucleotides: TGTGCCAGCAGCCCGGAGGTTAACTATGGCTACACCTTC. It codes for CASSPEVNYGYTF.

This rearrangement joins TRBV6-5 to TRBJ1-1; D is perhaps TRBD1 (6 bases). This CDR3 is built from 14 residues. Deletions cut 6 bases from V and 7 bases from J, with 18 bases between. The germline gives CDR1 MNHEY, CDR2 SVGAGI. CDR3 loop: CASSPPGGQVEAFF. CDR3 in DNA: TGTGCCAGCAGCCCCCCTGGGGGGCAAGTTGAAGCTTTCTTT.

The genes are TRBV2 and TRBJ1-1, with TRBD1 matching over 9 bases. There are 14 residues in the CDR3. V shed 7 bases and J 6 bases; nucleotides not matched to a gene: 9. The V gene's germline CDR1 is SNHLY and CDR2 FYNNEI. CDR3 nucleotide sequence: TGTGCCAGCACGACTGGGACAGGGAGGTCTGAAGCTTTCTTT. It encodes CASTTGTGRSEAFF.

The CDR3, as DNA: TGTGCCACCAGCACACCCCGTCAGGGAAACTATGGCTACACCTTC. The encoded protein is CATSTPRQGNYGYTF. The chain has TRBV15 and TRBJ1-2, with D possibly matching TRBD1 (5 bases). This CDR3 has 15 amino acids. The germline CDR1 and CDR2 sequences are LNHNV and YYDKDF (reference sequence). The V end lost 4 bases, the J end lost 2 bases, and 14 bases lay between the germline ends.

The rearrangement links TRBV30 to TRBJ1-4; D gene uncertain. Germline CDR1 is GTSNPN and CDR2 is SVGIG (reference sequence). This CDR3 comprises 13 residues. The V end lost 0 bases, the J end lost 11 bases, and 13 bases lay between the germline ends. CDR3 coding DNA: TGTGCCTGGAGTGTTCTAGGTTTAGGGAAACTGTTTTTT. This codes for CAWSVLGLGKLFF. Variable domain in full (rest from reference TRBV30 and TRBJ1-4): SQTIHQWPATLVQPVGSPLSLECTVEGTSNPNLYWYRQAAGRGLQLLFYSVGIGQISSEVPQNLSASRPQDRQFILSSKKLLLSDSGFYLCAWSVLGLGKLFFGSGTQLSVL.

V usage is TRBV19 and J usage is TRBJ2-1; TRBD2 matches 14 bases. CDR1 and CDR2 (germline): LNHDA, SQIVND (reference sequence). The CDR3 has 17 amino acids. The J segment lost 1 base and the V segment lost 5 bases, leaving 4 bases of the junction unmatched. CDR3 nucleotide sequence: TGTGCCAGTAGTGGGGGACTAGCGGGGGCGTCCTACAATGAGCAGTTCTTC. Its translation is CASSGGLAGASYNEQFF.